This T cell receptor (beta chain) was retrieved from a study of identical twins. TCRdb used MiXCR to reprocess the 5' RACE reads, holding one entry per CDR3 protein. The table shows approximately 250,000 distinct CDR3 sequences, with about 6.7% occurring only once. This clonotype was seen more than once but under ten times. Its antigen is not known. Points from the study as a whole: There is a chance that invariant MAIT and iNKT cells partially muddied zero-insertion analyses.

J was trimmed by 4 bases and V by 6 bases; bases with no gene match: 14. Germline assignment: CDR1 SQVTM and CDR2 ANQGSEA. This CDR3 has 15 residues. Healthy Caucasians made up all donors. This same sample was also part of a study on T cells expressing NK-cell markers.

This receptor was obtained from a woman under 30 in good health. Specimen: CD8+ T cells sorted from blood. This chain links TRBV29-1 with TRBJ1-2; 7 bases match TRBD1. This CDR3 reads CSVPGTESALYGYTF. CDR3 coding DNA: TGCAGCGTCCCCGGGACAGAGAGTGCACTCTATGGCTACACCTTC.